The 13 T cell receptor beta chains below come from one sample, sequenced in a study of CD8+CD57+ T cells in acquired aplastic anemia. The TCR beta profiling, which covered VDJ combination and CDR3 sequence, was carried out using genomic DNA as the template. TCRdb reprocessed the reads with MiXCR, giving one entry per CDR3 protein. The sample contains 200,000 to 250,000 distinct CDR3 sequences, 34% of which appear only once. Sequencing used sorted CD4+, CD8+, or CD8+CD57+ T cells (not recorded which) from PBMCs. All receptors come from a human donor in good health, serving as a control.

In its sample, this clonotype was seen many times. V usage is TRBV7-2 and J usage is TRBJ1-1; the D is unclear. This CDR3 region has 14 residues. Per germline, CDR1 SGHTA and CDR2 FQGNSA. V was trimmed by 1 base and J by 5 bases, leaving 11 bases between them. In DNA, the CDR3 is TGTGCCAGCAGCTTAGGGAGGGTTCGGACTGAAGCTTTCTTT. Residues: CASSLGRVRTEAFF.

V and J are TRBV4-1 and TRBJ2-1; 7 bases are a match to TRBD1. The junction had 4 bases not matched to a gene; V was cut back by 5 bases and J by 0 bases. The CDR3 contains 15 residues. The germline CDR1 and CDR2 sequences are MGHRA and YSYEKL. CDR3: CASSTQGSSYNEQFF. DNA for the CDR3: TGCGCCAGCAGCACACAGGGGAGCTCCTACAATGAGCAGTTCTTC.

The chain recombines TRBV15 with TRBJ2-5; 8 bases match TRBD2. Germline V gives CDR1 LNHNV, CDR2 YYDKDF (reference sequence). The CDR3 has 14 residues. Trimming removed 9 bases from V and 1 base from J; junction bases left unmatched: 7. In DNA form, the CDR3 reads TGTGCCACTCGAAAGACTAGCGCCCAAGAGACCCAGTACTTC. Amino acid sequence: CATRKTSAQETQYF. The entire variable domain, with the rest obtained from reference TRBV15 and TRBJ2-5, is as follows: DAMVIQNPRYQVTQFGKPVTLSCSQTLNHNVMYWYQQKSSQAPKLLFHYYDKDFNNEADTPDNFQSRRPNTSFCFLDIRSPGLGDTAMYLCATRKTSAQETQYFGPGTRLLVL.

About this clonotype: The junction does not match germline at one end; this may be a read error. The J gene is TRBJ1-3, the V gene TRBV7-2, with a weak D call TRBD1 (5 bases). This CDR3 spans 17 amino acids. Germline assignment: CDR1 SGHTA and CDR2 FQGNSA. The CDR3 DNA follows: TGTGCCAGCAGCTTAGCGCATGGGGGACCTTTTGGAAACACCACATATTTT. This sequence encodes CASSLAHGGPFGNTTYF. Full variable domain (rest looked up from reference TRBV7-2 and TRBJ1-3): GAGVSQSPSNKVTEKGKDVELRCDPISGHTALYWYRQSLGQGLEFLIYFQGNSAPDKSGLPSDRFSAERTGGSVSTLTIQRTQQEDSAVYLCASSLAHGGPFGNTTYFGEGSWLTVV.

There are a few counts of this clonotype. This may stem from a read error, because a much larger clone lies one nucleotide away. The chain uses TRBV7-8 and TRBJ2-7; TRBD1 matches 7 bases. The germline V gene has CDR1 SGHVS and CDR2 FQNEAQ. Trimming cost V 5 bases and J 3 bases; bases outside gene matches: 10. The CDR3 contains 15 residues. The CDR3 is CASSIRQGNLYEQYF. The CDR3 DNA is TGTGCCAGCAGCATCCGACAGGGTAACCTCTACGAGCAGTACTTC.

This clonotype was seen only a few times. This sequence joins TRBV3-1 and TRBJ2-1; D might be TRBD1 or TRBD2, each matching 6 bases. This CDR3 contains 16 residues. V dropped 4 bases and J dropped 6 bases, with 19 bases sitting between them. Germline V gene data show CDR1 as LGHDT and CDR2 as YNNKEL (reference sequence). CDR3: CASSLWGLRDSNEQFF. The CDR3 DNA is TGTGCCAGCAGCCTGTGGGGGCTCAGGGACTCCAATGAGCAGTTCTTC.

The chain couples TRBV30 to TRBJ1-5, with 7 bases identical to TRBD1. V shed 1 base, J shed 7 bases, and the junction held 4 bases outside the gene matches. From germline, CDR1 is GTSNPN and CDR2 SVGIG (reference sequence). The CDR3 has 13 residues. CDR3 DNA: TGTGCCTGGAGTGCGGACAGGCGGCAGCCCCAGCATTTT. This sequence encodes CAWSADRRQPQHF.

The count of this clonotype is one. The rearrangement joins TRBV10-3 to TRBJ2-6; TRBD1 matches 8 bases. CDR1 is ENHRY, CDR2 SYGVKD, per germline. This CDR3 is 16 amino acids long. J was trimmed by 2 bases and V by 4 bases; bases with no gene match: 4. The CDR3 coding sequence is TGTGCCATCAGTGGACAGGGGTTGGCTGGGGCCAACGTCCTGACTTTC. Translation: CAISGQGLAGANVLTF.

This clonotype was counted at least ten times. This chain joins TRBV4-1 and TRBJ1-5; D remains unclear. There are 13 residues in the CDR3. Germline V CDR1 and CDR2: MGHRA, YSYEKL. Trimming left V 1 base short and J 7 bases short, with 8 bases between. For the CDR3, the DNA is TGCGCCAGCAGCCAAGCCGCTTGGCAGCCCCAGCATTTT. This translates into CASSQAAWQPQHF.

The chain links TRBV25-1 to TRBJ1-1, with D unclear. Germline values: CDR1 MGHDK, CDR2 SYGVNS. The CDR3 consists of 13 residues. The V and J ends lost 3 bases and 7 bases respectively, with 12 bases between them. Here the CDR3 reads CASSEWGLVEAFF. As DNA, the CDR3 is TGTGCCAGCAGTGAGTGGGGATTGGTTGAAGCTTTCTTT.

The chain joins TRBV29-1 to TRBJ1-1; no reliable D call. Germline values: CDR1 SQVTM, CDR2 ANQGSEA. This CDR3 is 13 amino acids long. Trimming shortened V by 7 bases and J by 1 base, and 13 bases separated the two germline ends. As DNA, the CDR3 is TGCAGCGCCTTTCCTGTGGAGAACACTGAAGCTTTCTTT. This gives the protein CSAFPVENTEAFF.

This clonotype appeared a few times. The V call is TRBV20-1, the J call TRBJ2-1, with D possibly matching TRBD1 (6 bases). CDR1 and CDR2 (germline): DFQATT, SNEGSKA (reference sequence). CDR3 length: 17 residues. Trimming took 4 bases from V and 1 from J, leaving 20 bases between them. CDR3 nucleotide sequence: TGCAGTGCTATCCCGTGGGGGCTAGCAGGTTCCTACAATGAGCAGTTCTTC. As protein: CSAIPWGLAGSYNEQFF.

This rearrangement joins TRBV10-2 to TRBJ1-3, with D hard to call. Between the trimmed V and J ends, which lost 3 bases and 2 bases, there was a span of 5 bases. This CDR3 is 13 amino acids long. CDR1 is WSHSY, CDR2 SAAADI, per germline. The CDR3 bases are TGCGCCAGCAGTGACCTTCCTGGAAACACCATATATTTT. Translating gives CASSDLPGNTIYF.